This T cell receptor beta chain was recovered during a study of OX40 agonist ivuxolimab in advanced cancers. The study, taken as a whole, reports: At doses 0.1 to 3.0 mg/kg, CD4+ and CD8+ clones expanded.

With 0 bases removed from V and 4 bases from J, the gap between germline ends came to 10 bases. This CDR3 comprises 15 residues. From germline, CDR1 is MNHEY and CDR2 SVGAGI. Clones were sequenced by immunoSEQ multiplex PCR, and TCRdb holds only the in-frame ones, with some missing. The table shows several thousand clones, with roughly 83% occurring only once. On this clone: Its antigen is still unknown.

This sequence was found in an adult with an advanced solid tumor such as melanoma, head and neck, liver or kidney cancer. Material: CD4+ or CD8+ T cells sorted from blood, obtained in a trial of the OX40 agonist ivuxolimab. The rearrangement uses TRBV6-5 and TRBJ2-1; D not certain. The CDR3 reads CASSYSQEPYNEQFF. The CDR3, as DNA: TGTGCCAGCAGTTACTCCCAGGAGCCTTACAATGAGCAGTTCTTC.